These 3 T cell receptor beta chains came from one sample sequenced in a study of OX40 agonist ivuxolimab in advanced cancers. The data were produced by immunoSEQ multiplex PCR, yet TCRdb's version contains in-frame clones alone and is incomplete. The sample has approximately 76,000 clones; 80% to 90% are singletons. The sequencing here drew on CD4+ or CD8+ T cells sorted from blood, taken in a trial of the OX40 agonist ivuxolimab. Source of these receptors: an adult with an advanced solid tumor such as melanoma, head and neck, liver or kidney cancer.

The chain has TRBV9 and TRBJ2-7; no definite D call. The CDR3 extends over 15 amino acids. Looked up from germline, CDR1 is SGDLS and CDR2 is YYNGEE. The ends were cut back, 0 bases at V and 0 bases at J, with 10 bases in the middle. The CDR3 nucleotides read TGTGCCAGCAGCGTAGGCGGCGGATACTCCTACGAGCAGTACTTC. It is translated as CASSVGGGYSYEQYF.

Written as DNA, the CDR3 is TGTGCCTCCAGGGACTACTCCTACGAGCAGTACTTC. Translation gives CASRDYSYEQYF. This chain links TRBV2 with TRBJ2-7, with TRBD2 identical over 7 bases. The CDR3 is made up of 12 amino acids. V trimming: 11 bases; J trimming: 0 bases; junction bases outside the gene matches: 4. Germline V lookup: CDR1 SNHLY, CDR2 FYNNEI.

This chain links TRBV5-1 with TRBJ2-3; D is possibly TRBD2 (5 bases). CDR1 and CDR2 (germline): SGHRS, YFSETQ. V was pared by 4 bases and J by 1 base, with 22 bases between. The CDR3 runs to 18 residues. The CDR3 DNA sequence: TGCGCCAGCAGCCCGGATGGTGGTGCTAGCCGACGCACAGATACGCAGTATTTT. It specifies CASSPDGGASRRTDTQYF.